Listed here is a single TCR beta chain. This receptor's antigen is unknown. No per-base quality is available; no much larger clone lies one base away. TCRbeta CDR3 regions were amplified from genomic DNA by means of the immunoSEQ Assay, a bias-controlled multiplex PCR. Per the original workflow: The number of nucleated cells in each sample was estimated from the amplification of reference gene primers within the assay. Sequence reads were collapsed and filtered to measure the absolute abundance of every unique TCRbeta CDR3 rearrangement. Productive Simpson clonality was computed per sample as the square root of Simpson's diversity index over productive rearrangements. TCRdb took this table from immuneACCESS and kept in-frame rearrangements with V and J called. Such tables lack part of the clones; where checked against another copy, unresolved V genes explain under half of the gap, and the rest is unexplained. V and J calls and clone size are those listed in that table; D and trimming were worked out from the DNA. This sample holds about 200,000 clones; around 90% were observed only once. Under 7.5% of the sample is in the top ten clones.

Samples from volunteer blood donors who had recovered from COVID-19 were contributed by a second Seattle source. Collaborating institutions collected whole blood in K2EDTA tubes following their own protocols. For TCRbeta analysis, collaborators shipped samples as frozen whole blood, isolated PBMCs, or DNA extracted from either of those sample types. The data originate from a study of blood T cell repertoires in COVID-19 (dated by TCRdb to between 2020 and 2021). About the study as a whole: Samples covering the acute and convalescent phases of COVID-19 were provided by collaborators in the United States, Italy and Spain. The repertoires were made available in a free public database intended to serve as a resource for research on the immune response to SARS-CoV-2. Where available, HLA class I and class II types were obtained from metadata supplied by the sample provider rather than from assay-based typing. The prospective study material was composed of cDNA or gDNA derived from T cells, B-cell-depleted T cells, or PBMCs. The samples were drawn from two sources: the first 160 participants of the ongoing ImmuneRACE study, and 1,200 or so subjects contributed by 6 global collaborators. Deeply sampled blood TCRbeta repertoires from subjects exposed to, actively infected with, or recovered from COVID-19 were included in the dataset. Nearly every sample came with metadata listing a de-identified subject ID, COVID-19 status, age in years and sex.

Findings and caveats that apply to the study as a whole: Clinical and demographic metadata were provided uncurated, with the amount varying by source and participant.

V and J lose 4 bases and 1 base, and a span of 20 bases separates them. The germline V gene specifies MNHEY as CDR1 and SVGEGT as CDR2. Inclusive of the bounding cysteine and phenylalanine, the CDR3 is 17 residues long. Just the 51-base CDR3 DNA is kept, in frame starting at base 1. The V gene is TRBV6-2 or TRBV6-3 and the J gene is TRBJ2-7; D gene: possibly TRBD2, on 5 matching bases. This sequence originates from a man aged 55 to 70 who had recovered from COVID-19. The sequencing sample was made of peripheral blood. The nucleotides read TGTGCCAGCAGTTTGGGAAGCGGCCAGAAACGGTCCTACGAGCAGTACTTC. The resulting protein is CASSLGSGQKRSYEQYF.